This T cell receptor beta chain was recorded in a study of CD8 T cells in Susac syndrome (dated by TCRdb to the late 2010s). Regarding the research as a whole: Whether CD8+ T cell activation and differentiation in Susac syndrome was antigen driven was tested using repertoire sequencing. Here is what the overall study found, with its caveats: The number of individuals in the TCR sequencing and HLA analysis was acknowledged as relatively small.

Peripheral blood CD8+ and CD4+ T cells from healthy donors, Susac syndrome patients and multiple sclerosis patients were profiled by high-throughput TCR beta sequencing. Healthy donors were age- and sex-matched controls. CD8+ TEMRA cells were enriched by FACS, while bulk CD8+ and CD4+ T cells were purified by magnetic negative isolation. Blood was drawn into EDTA tubes, processed within 24 hours, and PBMCs were isolated by density gradient centrifugation. PBMCs destined for TCR sequencing were cryopreserved in liquid nitrogen and later thawed in a 37 °C water bath. The sorted or isolated CD4+, CD8+ and CD8+ TEMRA cells reached a purity of at least 90%. A remark on this clonotype: This receptor's antigen is unknown. Nothing much larger sits one base from this clone, and base qualities are not available.

RNA was extracted using the RNeasy kit, and roughly 0.5 to 1 microgram was reverse transcribed with random hexamers. TCR beta CDR3 regions were amplified with the immunoSEQ multiplex PCR assay covering 54 Vbeta and 13 Jbeta segments. To correct PCR amplification bias, a synthetic template baseline was used for both primer optimization and computational correction. On the authors' methods: Only productive sequences were kept, with reads annotated to V, D and J genes according to IMGT and analyzed in immunoSEQ Analyzer. Clonality was calculated as one minus the Shannon entropy normalized by log2 of the number of productive unique sequences. For each patient and control, public and private clones were evaluated within the 100 most prevalent clones. Clones were defined as Susac-specific when absent from the healthy and MS cohorts, from approximately 970 published viral clones and from other ImmuneACCESS disease sequences. TCRdb passed the public sequencing reads through fastp at Q25 and MiXCR, retaining productive beta sequences. Entries that share a CDR3 protein sequence are merged under the most common genes and DNA. TCRdb's processing, not the authors' own work, is the source of the V and J calls. The sample table records more than 95,000 distinct CDR3 sequences; about 95% of these occur just once. 0.065% to 0.09% of the sample is held by the ten biggest clonotypes.

From V the trimming removes 2 bases and from J it removes 5 bases, while the gene matches leave 7 bases of the junction unaccounted for. According to the germline V gene (reference sequence), CDR1 reads DFQATT and CDR2 reads SNEGSKA. The CDR3 runs 14 residues from the cysteine to the phenylalanine. The CDR3 DNA has 42 bases and is translated from base 1. The receptor was isolated from a human donor in good health. Here the chain combines TRBV20-1 and TRBJ2-5; TRBD2 matches 8 bases in the middle. Input material: CD4+ T cells from PBMCs. The DNA is TGCAGTGCTAGAAGGAGCGGGAGACGTGAGACCCAGTACTTC. It specifies CSARRSGRRETQYF.